This TCR beta chain was recovered during a study of brain metastases from non-small cell lung cancer. The study, taken as a whole, reports: TCR repertoires overlapped largely between brain metastases and matched primaries. Fewer infiltrating T cells were found in brain metastases than primaries.

Points on this clone: As yet, its antigen is unknown.

Using immunoSEQ multiplex PCR, the repertoire was profiled, and TCRdb retains in-frame clones only, with some absent. The sample contains about 7,400 clones, just under 85% of which appear only once. The CDR3 totals 14 residues. The germline V gene encodes CDR1 SEHNR and CDR2 FQNEAQ (reference sequence). The V gene end was trimmed by 6 bases and the J gene end by 3 bases; junction bases not matched to a gene: 5. Sequencing was done on a sample of primary lung tumor tissue. This TCR was sampled from a donor at least 40 years old with non-small cell lung cancer. V and J are TRBV7-9 and TRBJ2-7; 10 bases align to TRBD1. The CDR3 region has the DNA TGTGCCAGCAGACCCGGGACAGGGGTCTACGAGCAGTACTTC. Its protein product is CASRPGTGVYEQYF. Complete variable domain (other parts from reference TRBV7-9 and TRBJ2-7): DTGVSQNPRHKITKRGQNVTFRCDPISEHNRLYWYRQTLGQGPEFLTYFQNEAQLEKSRLLSDRFSAERPKGSFSTLEIQRTEQGDSAMYLCASRPGTGVYEQYFGPGTRLTVT.